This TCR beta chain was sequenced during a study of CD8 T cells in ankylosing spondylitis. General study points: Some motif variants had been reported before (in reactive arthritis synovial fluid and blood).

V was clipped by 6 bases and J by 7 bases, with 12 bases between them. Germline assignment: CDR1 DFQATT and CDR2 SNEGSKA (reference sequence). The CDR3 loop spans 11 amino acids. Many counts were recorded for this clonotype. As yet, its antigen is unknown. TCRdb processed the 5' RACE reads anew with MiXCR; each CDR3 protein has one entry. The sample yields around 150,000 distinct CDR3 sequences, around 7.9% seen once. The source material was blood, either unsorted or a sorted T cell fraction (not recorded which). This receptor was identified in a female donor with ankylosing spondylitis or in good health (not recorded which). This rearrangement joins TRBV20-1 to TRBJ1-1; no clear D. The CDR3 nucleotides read TGCAGTGCCCAAGATGAGGGTGAAGCTTTCTTT. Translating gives CSAQDEGEAFF.